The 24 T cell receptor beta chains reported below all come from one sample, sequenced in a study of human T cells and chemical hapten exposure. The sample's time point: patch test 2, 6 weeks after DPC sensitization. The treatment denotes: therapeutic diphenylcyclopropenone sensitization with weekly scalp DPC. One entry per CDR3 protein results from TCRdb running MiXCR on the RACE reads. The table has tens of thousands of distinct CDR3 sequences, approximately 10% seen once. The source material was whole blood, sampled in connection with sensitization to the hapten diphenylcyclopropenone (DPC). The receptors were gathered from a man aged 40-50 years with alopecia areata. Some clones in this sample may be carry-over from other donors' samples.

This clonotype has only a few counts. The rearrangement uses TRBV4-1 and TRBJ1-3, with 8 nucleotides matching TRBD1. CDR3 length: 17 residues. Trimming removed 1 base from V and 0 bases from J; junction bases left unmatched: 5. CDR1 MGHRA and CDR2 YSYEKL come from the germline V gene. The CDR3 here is CASSQGTGTGSGNTIYF. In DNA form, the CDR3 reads TGCGCCAGCAGCCAAGGAACCGGGACAGGCTCTGGAAACACCATATATTTT.

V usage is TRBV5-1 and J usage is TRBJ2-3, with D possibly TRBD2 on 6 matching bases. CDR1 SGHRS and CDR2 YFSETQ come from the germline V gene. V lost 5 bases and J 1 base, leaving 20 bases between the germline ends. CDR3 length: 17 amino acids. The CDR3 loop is CASSSSGGRWGTDTQYF. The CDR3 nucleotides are TGCGCCAGCAGTAGTTCCGGAGGGCGCTGGGGCACAGATACGCAGTATTTT.

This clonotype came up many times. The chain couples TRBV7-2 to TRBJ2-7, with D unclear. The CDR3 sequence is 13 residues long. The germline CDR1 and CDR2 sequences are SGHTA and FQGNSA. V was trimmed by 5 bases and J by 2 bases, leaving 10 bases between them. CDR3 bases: TGTGCCAGCAGCCGCGGCACAGCCTACGAGCAGTACGTC. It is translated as CASSRGTAYEQYV.

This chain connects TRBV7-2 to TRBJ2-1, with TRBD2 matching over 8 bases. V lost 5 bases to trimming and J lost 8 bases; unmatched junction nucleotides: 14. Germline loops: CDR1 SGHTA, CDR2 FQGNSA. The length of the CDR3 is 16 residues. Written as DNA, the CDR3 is TGTGCCAGCAGCGTTGGCTCCAGCGGGAGTTCCGATGAGCAGTTCTTC. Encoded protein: CASSVGSSGSSDEQFF. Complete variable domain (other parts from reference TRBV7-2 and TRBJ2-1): GAGVSQSPSNKVTEKGKDVELRCDPISGHTALYWYRQSLGQGLEFLIYFQGNSAPDKSGLPSDRFSAERTGGSVSTLTIQRTQQEDSAVYLCASSVGSSGSSDEQFFGPGTRLTVL.

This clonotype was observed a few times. CDR3 amino acids: CASMPQTGVHTF. DNA of the CDR3: TGTGCCAGCATGCCCCAAACAGGGGTCCACACCTTC. This chain connects TRBV25-1 to TRBJ1-2, with 7 bases identical to TRBD1. CDR1 is MGHDK and CDR2 is SYGVNS in the germline V gene. The CDR3 spans 12 residues. V lost 7 bases, J lost 12 bases, and 11 bases stayed unmatched.

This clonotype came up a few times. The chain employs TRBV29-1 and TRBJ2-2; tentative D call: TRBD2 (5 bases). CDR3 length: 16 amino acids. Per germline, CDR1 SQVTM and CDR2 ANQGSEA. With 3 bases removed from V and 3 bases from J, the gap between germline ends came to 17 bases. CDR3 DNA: TGCAGCGTTGAGGCAACCGGGGTCTCTTACACCGGGGAGCTGTTTTTT. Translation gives CSVEATGVSYTGELFF.

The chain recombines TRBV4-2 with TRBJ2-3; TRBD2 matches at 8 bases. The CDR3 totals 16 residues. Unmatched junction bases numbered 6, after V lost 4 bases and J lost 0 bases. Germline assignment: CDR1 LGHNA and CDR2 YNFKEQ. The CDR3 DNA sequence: TGTGCCAGCAGCCTCGCCCCTAGCGGGAGCACAGATACGCAGTATTTT. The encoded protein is CASSLAPSGSTDTQYF.

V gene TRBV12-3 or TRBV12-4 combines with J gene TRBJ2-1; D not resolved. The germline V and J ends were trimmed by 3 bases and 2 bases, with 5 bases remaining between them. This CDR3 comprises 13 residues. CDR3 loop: CASSLTTYNEQFF. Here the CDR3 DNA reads TGTGCCAGCAGTTTGACAACCTACAATGAGCAGTTCTTC.

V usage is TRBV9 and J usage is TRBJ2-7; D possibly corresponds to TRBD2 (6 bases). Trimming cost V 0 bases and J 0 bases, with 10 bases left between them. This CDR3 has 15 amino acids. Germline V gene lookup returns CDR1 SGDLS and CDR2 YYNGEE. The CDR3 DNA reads TGTGCCAGCAGCGTAGGCGGGGCTGGCTCCTACGAGCAGTACTTC. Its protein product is CASSVGGAGSYEQYF.

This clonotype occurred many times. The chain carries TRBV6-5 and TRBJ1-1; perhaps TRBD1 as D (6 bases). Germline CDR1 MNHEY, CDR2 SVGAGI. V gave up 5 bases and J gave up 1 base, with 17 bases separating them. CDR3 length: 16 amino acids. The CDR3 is CASSLGVQGRNTEAFF. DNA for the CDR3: TGTGCCAGCAGTCTAGGGGTCCAGGGGAGGAACACTGAAGCTTTCTTT.

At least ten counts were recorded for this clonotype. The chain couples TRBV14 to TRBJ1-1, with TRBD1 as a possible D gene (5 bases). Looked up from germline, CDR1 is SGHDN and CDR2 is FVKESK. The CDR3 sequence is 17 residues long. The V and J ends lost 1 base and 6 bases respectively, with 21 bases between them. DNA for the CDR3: TGTGCCAGCAGCCAAGTTTTGATCAGGGTTGGAAACTCTGAAGCTTTCTTT. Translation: CASSQVLIRVGNSEAFF. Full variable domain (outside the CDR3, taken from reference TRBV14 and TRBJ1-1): EAGVTQFPSHSVIEKGQTVTLRCDPISGHDNLYWYRRVMGKEIKFLLHFVKESKQDESGMPNNRFLAERTGGTYSTLKVQPAELEDSGVYFCASSQVLIRVGNSEAFFGQGTRLTVV.

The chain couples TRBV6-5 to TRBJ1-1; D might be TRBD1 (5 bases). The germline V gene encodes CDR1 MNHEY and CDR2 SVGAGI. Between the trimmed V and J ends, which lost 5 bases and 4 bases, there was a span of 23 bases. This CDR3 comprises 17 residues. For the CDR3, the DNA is TGTGCCAGCAGTCGGGGGACGCTACCATCTACGAGCACTGAAGCTTTCTTT. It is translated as CASSRGTLPSTSTEAFF.

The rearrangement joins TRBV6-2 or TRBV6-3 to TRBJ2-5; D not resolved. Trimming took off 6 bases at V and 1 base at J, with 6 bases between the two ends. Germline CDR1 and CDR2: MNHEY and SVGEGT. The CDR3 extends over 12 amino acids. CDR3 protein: CASRRSQETQYF. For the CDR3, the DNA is TGTGCCAGCAGGCGATCCCAAGAGACCCAGTACTTC.

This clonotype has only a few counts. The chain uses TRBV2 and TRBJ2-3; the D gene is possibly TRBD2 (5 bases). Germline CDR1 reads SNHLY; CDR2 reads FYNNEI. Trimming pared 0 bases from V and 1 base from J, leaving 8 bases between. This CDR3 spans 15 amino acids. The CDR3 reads CASSEAGLGTDTQYF. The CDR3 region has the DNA TGTGCCAGCAGTGAAGCCGGACTCGGCACAGATACGCAGTATTTT.

The CDR3 reads CASRITSGQETQYF. The CDR3 DNA follows: TGTGCCAGCAGGATAACTAGCGGTCAAGAGACCCAGTACTTC. This chain connects TRBV6-5 to TRBJ2-5; TRBD2 agrees at 8 bases. The CDR3 covers 14 residues. Germline assignment: CDR1 MNHEY and CDR2 SVGAGI. V lost 6 bases, J lost 2 bases, and 5 bases stayed unmatched.

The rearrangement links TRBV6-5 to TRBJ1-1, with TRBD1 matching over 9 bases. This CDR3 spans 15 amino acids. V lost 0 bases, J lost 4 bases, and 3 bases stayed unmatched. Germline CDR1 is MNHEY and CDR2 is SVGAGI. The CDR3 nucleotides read TGTGCCAGCAGTTACTCGGGACAGGGAAGCACTGAAGCTTTCTTT. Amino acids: CASSYSGQGSTEAFF.

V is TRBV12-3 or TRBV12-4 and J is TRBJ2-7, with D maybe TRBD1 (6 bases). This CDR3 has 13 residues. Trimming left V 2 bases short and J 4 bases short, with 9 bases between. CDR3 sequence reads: CASSLTRGYEQYV. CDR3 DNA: TGTGCCAGCAGTTTAACTAGGGGGTACGAGCAGTACGTC.

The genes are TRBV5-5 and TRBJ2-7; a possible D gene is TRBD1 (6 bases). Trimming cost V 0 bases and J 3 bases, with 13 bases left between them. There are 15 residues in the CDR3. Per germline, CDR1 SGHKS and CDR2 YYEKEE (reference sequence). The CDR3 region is CASSLAPGHNYEQYF. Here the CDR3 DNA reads TGTGCCAGCAGCTTGGCGCCGGGACACAACTACGAGCAGTACTTC.

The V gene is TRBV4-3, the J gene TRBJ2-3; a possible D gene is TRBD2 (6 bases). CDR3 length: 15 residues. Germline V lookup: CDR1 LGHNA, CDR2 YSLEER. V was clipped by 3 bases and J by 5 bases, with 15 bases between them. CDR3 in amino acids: CASSHGLQGGDTQYF. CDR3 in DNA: TGCGCCAGCAGCCACGGGTTGCAGGGAGGAGATACGCAGTATTTT.

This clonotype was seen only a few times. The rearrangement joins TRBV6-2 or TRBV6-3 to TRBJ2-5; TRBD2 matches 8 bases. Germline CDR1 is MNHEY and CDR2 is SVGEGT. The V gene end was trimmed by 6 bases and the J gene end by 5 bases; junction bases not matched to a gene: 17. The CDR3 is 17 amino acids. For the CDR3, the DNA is TGTGCCAGCAGCCTACGAAGGGTACTAGCGGAGGAGGAGACCCAGTACTTC. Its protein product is CASSLRRVLAEEETQYF.

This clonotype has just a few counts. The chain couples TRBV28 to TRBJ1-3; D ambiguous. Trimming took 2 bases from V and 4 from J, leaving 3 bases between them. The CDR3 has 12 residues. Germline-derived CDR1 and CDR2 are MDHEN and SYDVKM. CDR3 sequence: CASSLGGNTIYF. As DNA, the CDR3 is TGTGCCAGCAGTTTAGGGGGAAACACCATATATTTT.

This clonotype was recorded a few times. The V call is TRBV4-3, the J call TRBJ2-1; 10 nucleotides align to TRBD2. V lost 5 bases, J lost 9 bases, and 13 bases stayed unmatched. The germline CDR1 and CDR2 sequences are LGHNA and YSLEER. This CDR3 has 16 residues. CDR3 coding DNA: TGCGCCAGCAGCAGAGCTAGCGGGGGCCGGTGGAGTGAGCAGTTCTTC. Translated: CASSRASGGRWSEQFF.

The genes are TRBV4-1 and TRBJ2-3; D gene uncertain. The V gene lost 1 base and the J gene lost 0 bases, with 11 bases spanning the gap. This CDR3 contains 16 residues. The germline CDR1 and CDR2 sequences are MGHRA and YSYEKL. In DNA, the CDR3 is TGCGCCAGCAGCCAAGTCCCCAGGTCTAGCACAGATACGCAGTATTTT. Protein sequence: CASSQVPRSSTDTQYF.

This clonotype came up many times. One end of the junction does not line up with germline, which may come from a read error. In DNA, the CDR3 is TGTGCTAGCAGCCCTGGGGGTCCAGAGCAGTTCTTC. Amino acid sequence: CASSPGGPEQFF. The chain couples TRBV7-7 to TRBJ2-1; D tentatively fits TRBD1 or TRBD2 (5 bases each). The CDR3 covers 12 residues. Per germline, CDR1 SSHAT and CDR2 FNYEAQ (reference sequence).